This TCR beta chain was profiled in a study of T cell responses to AZD1222 COVID-19 vaccine. The assay was immunoSEQ multiplex PCR, and TCRdb's table has in-frame clones only and misses some. The table has about 100,000 clones, 91% seen once. The CDR3 has 15 residues. Germline V gene data show CDR1 as MNHEY and CDR2 as SVGAGI. V shed 2 bases and J 4 bases; nucleotides not matched to a gene: 5. This clone showed up just once. Here the sequenced sample was peripheral blood, taken 28 days after the second AZD1222 dose. The chain uses TRBV6-5 and TRBJ2-3; 8 nucleotides match TRBD2. The sequence was obtained from an adult who received the AZD1222 COVID-19 vaccine. In nucleotides, the CDR3 is TGTGCCAGCAGTTACCAGCGGGAGAAGGCAGATACGCAGTATTTT. This sequence encodes CASSYQREKADTQYF.